This T cell receptor beta chain was captured in a study of PD-1 blockade in classical Hodgkin lymphoma. CDR1 and CDR2 from the germline V gene are WSHSY and SAAADI. V shed 7 bases, J shed 9 bases, and the junction held 9 bases outside the gene matches. The CDR3 extends over 14 amino acids. The data were produced by immunoSEQ multiplex PCR, yet TCRdb's version contains in-frame clones alone and is incomplete. The sample includes around 28,000 clones, 70% to 90% of them seen just once. This clone was seen only once. No patient escaped relapse after autologous stem cell transplantation, and brentuximab vedotin exposure varied.

The sequence came from a human donor with classical Hodgkin lymphoma. The chain combines TRBV10-2 with TRBJ2-1, with 10 bases that match TRBD2. Source: peripheral blood mononuclear cells (PBMCs), taken before the second cycle of nivolumab. For the CDR3, the DNA is TGCGCCAGCACCGGGACTAGCGAGACGGGTGAGCAGTTCTTC. Amino acid sequence: CASTGTSETGEQFF.